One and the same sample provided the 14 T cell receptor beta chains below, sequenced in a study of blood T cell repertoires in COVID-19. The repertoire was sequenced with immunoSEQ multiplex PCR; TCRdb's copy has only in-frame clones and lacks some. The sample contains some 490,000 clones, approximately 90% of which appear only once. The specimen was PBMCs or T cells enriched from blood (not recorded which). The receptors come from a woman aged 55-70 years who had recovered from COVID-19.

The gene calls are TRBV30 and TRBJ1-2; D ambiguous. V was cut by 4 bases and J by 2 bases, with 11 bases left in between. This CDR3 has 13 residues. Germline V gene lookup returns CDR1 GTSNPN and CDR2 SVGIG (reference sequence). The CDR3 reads CAWNGRFNYGYTF. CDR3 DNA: TGTGCCTGGAATGGCAGGTTCAACTATGGCTACACCTTC.

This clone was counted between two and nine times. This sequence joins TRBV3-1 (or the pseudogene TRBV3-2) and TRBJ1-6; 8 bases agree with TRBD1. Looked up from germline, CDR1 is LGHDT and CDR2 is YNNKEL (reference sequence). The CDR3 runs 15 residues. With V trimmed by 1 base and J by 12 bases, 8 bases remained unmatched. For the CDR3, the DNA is TGTGCCAGCAGCCAAGGGCAGGGGGCTAGGTTACCCCTCCACTTT. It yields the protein CASSQGQGARLPLHF.

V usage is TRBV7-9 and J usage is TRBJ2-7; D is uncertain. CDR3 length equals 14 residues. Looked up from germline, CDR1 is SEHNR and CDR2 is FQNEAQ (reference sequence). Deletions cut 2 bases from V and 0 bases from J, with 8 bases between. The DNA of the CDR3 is TGTGCCAGCAGCTTACAGGAAAGCTCCTACGAGCAGTACTTC. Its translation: CASSLQESSYEQYF.

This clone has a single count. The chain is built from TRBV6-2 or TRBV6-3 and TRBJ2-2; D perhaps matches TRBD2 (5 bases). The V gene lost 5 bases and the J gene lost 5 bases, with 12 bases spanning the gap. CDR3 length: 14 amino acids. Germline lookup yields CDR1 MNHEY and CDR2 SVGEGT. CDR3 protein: CASSPPRRTGELFF. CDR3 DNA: TGTGCCAGCAGTCCCCCGAGGAGGACCGGGGAGCTGTTTTTT.

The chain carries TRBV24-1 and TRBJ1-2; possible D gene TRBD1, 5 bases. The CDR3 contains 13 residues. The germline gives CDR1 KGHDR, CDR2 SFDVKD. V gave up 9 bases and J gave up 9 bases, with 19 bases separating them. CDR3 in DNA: TGTGCCACCTGGGACCGGAGGGGCGAGCGCTACACCTTC. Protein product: CATWDRRGERYTF.

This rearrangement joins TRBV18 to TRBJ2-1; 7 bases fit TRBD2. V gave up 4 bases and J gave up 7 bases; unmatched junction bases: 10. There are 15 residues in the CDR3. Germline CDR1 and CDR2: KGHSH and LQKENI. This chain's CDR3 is CASSLSGVVPNEQFF. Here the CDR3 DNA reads TGTGCCAGCTCACTAAGCGGGGTTGTCCCAAATGAGCAGTTCTTC.

The CDR3 sequence: CASSSQGYITEAFF. The DNA for the CDR3 is TGTGCCAGCAGCAGCCAGGGGTATATCACTGAAGCTTTCTTT. V usage is TRBV11-2 and J usage is TRBJ1-1, with D perhaps matching TRBD1 (6 bases). Germline V gene sequence: CDR1 SGHAT, CDR2 FQNNGV. The CDR3 is 14 amino acids. V shed 5 bases and J shed 4 bases, with 14 bases lying between them.

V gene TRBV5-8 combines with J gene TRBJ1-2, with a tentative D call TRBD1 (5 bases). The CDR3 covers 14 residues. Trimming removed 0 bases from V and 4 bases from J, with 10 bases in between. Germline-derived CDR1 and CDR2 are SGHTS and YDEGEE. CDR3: CASSLVGALYGYTF. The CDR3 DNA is TGTGCCAGCAGCTTGGTAGGGGCCCTCTATGGCTACACCTTC.

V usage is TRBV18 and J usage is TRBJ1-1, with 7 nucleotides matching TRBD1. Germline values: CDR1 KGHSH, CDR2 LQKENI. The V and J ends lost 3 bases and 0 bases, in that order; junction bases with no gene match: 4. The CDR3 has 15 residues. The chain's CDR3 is CASSPRQGMNTEAFF. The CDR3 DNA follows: TGTGCCAGCTCACCGAGACAGGGAATGAACACTGAAGCTTTCTTT.

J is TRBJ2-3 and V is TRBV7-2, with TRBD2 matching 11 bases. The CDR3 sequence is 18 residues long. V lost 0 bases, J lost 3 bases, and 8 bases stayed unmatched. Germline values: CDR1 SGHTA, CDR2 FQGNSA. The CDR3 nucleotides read TGTGCCAGCAGCTTAGCGCGGGGTAGCGGGGGGGCAACAGATACGCAGTATTTT. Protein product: CASSLARGSGGATDTQYF.

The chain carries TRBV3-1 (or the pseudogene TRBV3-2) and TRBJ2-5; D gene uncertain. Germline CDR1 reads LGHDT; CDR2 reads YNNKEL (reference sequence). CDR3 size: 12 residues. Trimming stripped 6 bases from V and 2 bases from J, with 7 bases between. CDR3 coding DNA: TGTGCCAGCAGTCGGTTACAAGAGACCCAGTACTTC. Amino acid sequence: CASSRLQETQYF.

The CDR3 coding sequence is TGTGCCAGCAGCCTCGGACAGGGAGGGACCTACGAGCAGTACTTC. Protein: CASSLGQGGTYEQYF. The chain recombines TRBV7-9 with TRBJ2-7; D is possibly TRBD1 (8 bases). The germline V and J ends were trimmed by 5 bases and 2 bases, with 16 bases remaining between them. The CDR3 is made up of 15 amino acids. Germline V gene lookup returns CDR1 SEHNR and CDR2 FQNEAQ (reference sequence).

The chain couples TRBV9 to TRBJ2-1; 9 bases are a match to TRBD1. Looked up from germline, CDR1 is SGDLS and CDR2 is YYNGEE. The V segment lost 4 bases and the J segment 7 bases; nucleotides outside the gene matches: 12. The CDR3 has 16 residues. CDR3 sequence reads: CASSLSPGTGWNEQFF. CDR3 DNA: TGTGCCAGCAGCCTCTCCCCTGGGACAGGGTGGAATGAGCAGTTCTTC.

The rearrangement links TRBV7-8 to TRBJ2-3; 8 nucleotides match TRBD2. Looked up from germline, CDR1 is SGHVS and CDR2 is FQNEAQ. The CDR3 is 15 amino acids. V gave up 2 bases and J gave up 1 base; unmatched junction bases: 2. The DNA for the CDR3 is TGTGCCAGCAGCTTAAATAGCGGGGGCACAGATACGCAGTATTTT. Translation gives CASSLNSGGTDTQYF.